The rows below give T cell receptor beta chains drawn from one sample of a study of CD8 T cells in ankylosing spondylitis. TCRdb called the 5' RACE reads again in MiXCR, with one record for every CDR3 protein. This table has some 270,000 distinct CDR3 sequences, roughly 32% appearing once. Sequenced: blood, either unsorted or a sorted T cell fraction (not recorded which). The receptor source for this set is a male donor with ankylosing spondylitis or in good health (not recorded which). CDR3s include the opening cysteine and the closing phenylalanine or tryptophan.

V,CDR3
TRBV20-1,CCAMGQGPSGANVLTF
TRBV29-1,CSAGQGGETEAFF
TRBV28,CASSFVLAVQTQYF
TRBV20-1,CSVTSPWAWGDEQYF
TRBV10-3,CASDLTGGGGNEQFF
TRBV10-3,CAIRKSDREANEQYF
TRBV10-3,CAIKSQGEQFF
TRBV5-4,CASRRDFITDTQYF
TRBV5-5,CASSLGSNNEQFF
TRBV6-5,CASSYGQGPGGYTF
TRBV20-1,CSAIDPNTGELFF
TRBV20-1,CSAKGRTIGNEQYF
TRBV20-1,CSAVDRERGGELFF
TRBV6-1,CASRVNAYQQETQYF
TRBV20-1,CSARWGPANEQFF
TRBV4-1,CASSQTGTGPYEQYF
TRBV29-1,CSVELQGQETQYF
TRBV9,CASSVEGSGANVLTF
TRBV20-1,CSARADLLAGGDEQFF
TRBV6-7,CASSSAGTGEETQYF
TRBV4-1,CASSQVGRGASEDTQYF
TRBV12-3/TRBV12-4,CASSYDGELFF
TRBV3-1,CASRPRSFYGYTF
TRBV29-1,CSVEERGQGEWYEQYF
TRBV6-1,CASSDLPGRGNTEAFF
TRBV11-3,CASSLFMNTEAFF
TRBV11-2,CASSPGTQKRQETQYF
TRBV29-1,CSGGDRVGGNTIYF
TRBV2,CASTDWGRGTDTQYF
TRBV4-1,CASSQAFEDNYGYTF
TRBV6-1,CASSRGVSSYNEQFF
TRBV20-1,CSAPTGSRRETQYF
TRBV15,CATSGGTGRNIQYF
TRBV29-1,CSVEPGQGFEQFF
TRBV20-1,CSATAPGSKAPQHF
TRBV20-1,CSADRGIRETQYF
TRBV7-3,CASSLTWGPSSYEQYF
TRBV14,CASSQGLGEQFF
TRBV12-3/TRBV12-4,CASSPRGGYGYTF
TRBV12-3/TRBV12-4,CASSLIPSRVVGELFF
TRBV20-1,CSALAGGYPYEQYF
TRBV27,CASSLSIYGYTF
TRBV19,CATGREYSEQFF
TRBV20-1,CSARDWVSSSYEQYF
TRBV2,CASSVTGLAGVEQFF
TRBV20-1,CSASDYALLNTEAFF
TRBV20-1,CSASLTGLDFGSQGTQYF
TRBV18,CASSPGTATNTGELFF
TRBV20-1,CSARYIAGGRHF
TRBV10-3,CAISELDEQFF
TRBV6-1,CASSGHGLYGYTF
TRBV5-1,CASSLNGRGQPQHF
TRBV12-3/TRBV12-4,CASTPTGVNEQFF